A single sample gave rise to the 18 T cell receptor beta chains below, sequenced in a study of CD8 T cells in ankylosing spondylitis. TCRdb redid the calling of the 5' RACE reads with MiXCR, one entry per CDR3 protein. The table includes about 300,000 distinct CDR3 sequences, around 20% detected once. Sequences were obtained from blood, either unsorted or a sorted T cell fraction (not recorded which). The receptors originated from a female donor with ankylosing spondylitis or in good health (not recorded which).

The chain combines TRBV7-6 with TRBJ2-1; TRBD2 agrees at 13 bases. The CDR3 has 18 residues. The V and J ends lost 7 bases and 0 bases, in that order; junction bases with no gene match: 9. Germline V lookup: CDR1 SGHVS, CDR2 FNYEAQ. The CDR3 DNA reads TGTGCCAGCACAGGACTAGCGGGAGCTGGTAGCTCCTACAATGAGCAGTTCTTC. Its protein is CASTGLAGAGSSYNEQFF.

The sample holds a few counts of this clonotype. The CDR3 region has the DNA TGCAGTGCCCCCTCTAGCTCCTACAATGAGCAGTTCTTC. It specifies CSAPSSSYNEQFF. The chain has TRBV20-1 and TRBJ2-1, with D uncertain. The germline V gene has CDR1 DFQATT and CDR2 SNEGSKA (reference sequence). Trimming shortened V by 6 bases and J by 0 bases, and 9 bases separated the two germline ends. This CDR3 has 13 residues.

This clonotype was counted between two and nine times. The rearrangement links TRBV6-2 or TRBV6-3 to TRBJ1-2; no firm D call. CDR1 and CDR2 from the germline V gene are MNHEY and SVGEGT. V lost 6 bases and J 1 base, leaving 15 bases between the germline ends. The length of the CDR3 is 15 residues. The CDR3 is CASRDTAINNYGYTF. CDR3 nucleotides: TGTGCCAGCAGGGATACAGCGATTAATAACTATGGCTACACCTTC.

Only a few counts were recorded for this clonotype. V gene TRBV5-1 combines with J gene TRBJ2-1; TRBD2 agrees at 7 bases. Germline V lookup: CDR1 SGHRS, CDR2 YFSETQ. V was pared by 0 bases and J by 6 bases, with 9 bases of the junction left unmatched. The CDR3 length is 16 residues. This CDR3 reads CASSLEPAGKGNEQFF. In DNA form, the CDR3 reads TGCGCCAGCAGCTTGGAACCAGCGGGAAAGGGCAATGAGCAGTTCTTC.

The chain is built from TRBV15 and TRBJ1-4; no definite D call. Trimming shortened V by 0 bases and J by 5 bases, and 4 bases separated the two germline ends. The CDR3 spans 13 residues. Germline V gene data show CDR1 as LNHNV and CDR2 as YYDKDF (reference sequence). CDR3 nucleotide sequence: TGTGCCACCAGCAGAGAGCTGAATGAAAAACTGTTTTTT. This translates into CATSRELNEKLFF. Combining the CDR3 with reference TRBV15 and TRBJ1-4 gives the whole variable domain DAMVIQNPRYQVTQFGKPVTLSCSQTLNHNVMYWYQQKSSQAPKLLFHYYDKDFNNEADTPDNFQSRRPNTSFCFLDIRSPGLGDTAMYLCATSRELNEKLFFGSGTQLSVL.

V usage is TRBV6-5 and J usage is TRBJ1-4; D is ambiguous. The CDR3 runs 13 residues. The germline V gene encodes CDR1 MNHEY and CDR2 SVGAGI. V gave up 2 bases and J gave up 7 bases, with 8 bases separating them. CDR3 DNA sequence: TGTGCCAGCAGTTACCTGGACCGTGAAAAACTGTTTTTT. This translates into CASSYLDREKLFF.

This clonotype was detected only a few times. V gene TRBV7-2 combines with J gene TRBJ2-5, with D maybe TRBD1 (6 bases). Per the germline V gene, CDR1 is SGHTA and CDR2 is FQGNSA. CDR3 length: 14 amino acids. Trimming left V 6 bases short and J 3 bases short, with 14 bases between. The CDR3 spells CASSSRYREETQYF. CDR3 DNA sequence: TGTGCCAGCAGTTCTCGTTACAGGGAAGAGACCCAGTACTTC.

This clonotype turned up a few times. This CDR3 is CSASAGDAYNEQFF. The CDR3 DNA reads as TGCAGTGCTAGCGCGGGAGACGCCTACAATGAGCAGTTCTTC. The chain combines TRBV20-1 with TRBJ2-1, with TRBD2 matching 7 bases. Germline V gene sequence: CDR1 DFQATT, CDR2 SNEGSKA (reference sequence). The CDR3 extends over 14 amino acids. V lost 3 bases, J lost 2 bases, and 4 bases stayed unmatched.

This clonotype has only a few counts. The V call is TRBV4-3, the J call TRBJ2-1; 10 bases agree with TRBD2. The CDR3 totals 17 residues. The V gene's germline CDR1 is LGHNA and CDR2 YSLEER. V lost 1 base and J lost 6; bases outside the gene matches: 9. The CDR3 DNA reads as TGCGCCAGCAGCCAAGGCTCCCTAGCGGGAGATACCAATGAGCAGTTCTTC. Amino acid sequence: CASSQGSLAGDTNEQFF.

The chain uses TRBV20-1 and TRBJ2-3; no clear D gene. CDR3 size: 15 residues. The ends were cut back, 0 bases at V and 4 bases at J, with 14 bases in the middle. Looked up from germline, CDR1 is DFQATT and CDR2 is SNEGSKA (reference sequence). CDR3 in amino acids: CSARDPWTSADTQYF. DNA of the CDR3: TGCAGTGCTAGAGACCCTTGGACCAGCGCAGATACGCAGTATTTT.

The gene calls are TRBV18 and TRBJ2-3, with 11 bases fitting TRBD2. Germline CDR1 KGHSH, CDR2 LQKENI. CDR3 length: 17 amino acids. V shed 4 bases, J shed 2 bases, and the junction held 8 bases outside the gene matches. CDR3 amino acids: CASSQSWTSGFTDTQYF. The CDR3 DNA reads as TGTGCCAGCTCACAAAGTTGGACTAGCGGGTTCACAGATACGCAGTATTTT.

This clonotype came up many times. V gene TRBV20-1 combines with J gene TRBJ2-5, with D possibly called TRBD1 or TRBD2 (5 bases each). Germline CDR1 is DFQATT and CDR2 is SNEGSKA (reference sequence). V shed 6 bases and J shed 2 bases, with 10 bases lying between them. The CDR3 covers 12 residues. CDR3 sequence reads: CSARGPQETQYF. CDR3 in DNA: TGCAGTGCAAGGGGACCACAAGAGACCCAGTACTTC.

This clonotype was seen a handful of times. The chain employs TRBV7-2 and TRBJ2-2; 9 bases are shared with TRBD2. CDR1 SGHTA and CDR2 FQGNSA come from the germline V gene. With V trimmed by 11 bases and J by 2 bases, 9 bases remained unmatched. The CDR3 extends over 15 amino acids. CDR3 coding DNA: TGTGCCGGAGATAGCGGGAGCCGAAACACCGGGGAGCTGTTTTTT. Its protein is CAGDSGSRNTGELFF.

This clonotype was counted between two and nine times. The rearrangement uses TRBV12-3 or TRBV12-4 and TRBJ1-5, with D possibly being TRBD1 (5 bases). The V gene lost 6 bases and the J gene lost 4 bases, with 16 bases spanning the gap. CDR3 length equals 15 residues. The CDR3 protein is CASSTARGGNQPQHF. CDR3 in DNA: TGTGCCAGCAGCACCGCGAGGGGAGGAAATCAGCCCCAGCATTTT.

This clonotype was detected only a few times. This chain connects TRBV6-1 to TRBJ2-6; no firm D call. The CDR3 runs 15 residues. Between the trimmed V and J ends, which lost 6 bases and 5 bases, there was a span of 14 bases. Germline lookup yields CDR1 MNHNS and CDR2 SASEGT. CDR3 amino acids: CASSRGEVRANVLTF. The CDR3, as DNA: TGTGCCAGCAGCCGTGGCGAGGTCCGGGCCAACGTCCTGACTTTC.

This clonotype was detected ten times or more. CDR3 protein: CASSLTSGRNEQFF. The CDR3 bases are TGTGCCAGCAGCCTCACTAGCGGGAGGAATGAGCAGTTCTTC. The rearrangement uses TRBV12-3 or TRBV12-4 and TRBJ2-1; 12 nucleotides align to TRBD2. The CDR3 covers 14 residues. With V trimmed by 6 bases and J by 7 bases, 4 bases remained unmatched.

The rearrangement links TRBV13 to TRBJ2-5; no reliable D call. From germline, CDR1 is PRHDT and CDR2 FYEKMQ (reference sequence). V was shortened by 6 bases and J by 1 base, with 15 bases between the two germline ends. This CDR3 is built from 15 residues. The CDR3, as DNA: TGTGCCAGCAGTCTTCAGTTGGGTCGCCAAGAGACCCAGTACTTC. Amino acid sequence: CASSLQLGRQETQYF.

This clonotype was recorded at least ten times. The V gene is TRBV20-1, the J gene TRBJ2-5, with D maybe TRBD2 (6 bases). The V end was cut by 4 bases, the J end by 1 base, with 16 bases between. In germline, CDR1 is DFQATT, CDR2 SNEGSKA (reference sequence). This CDR3 contains 15 residues. CDR3 bases: TGCAGTGCTAACCAGCCCGCTAGCGTCCAAGAGACCCAGTACTTC. This sequence encodes CSANQPASVQETQYF.